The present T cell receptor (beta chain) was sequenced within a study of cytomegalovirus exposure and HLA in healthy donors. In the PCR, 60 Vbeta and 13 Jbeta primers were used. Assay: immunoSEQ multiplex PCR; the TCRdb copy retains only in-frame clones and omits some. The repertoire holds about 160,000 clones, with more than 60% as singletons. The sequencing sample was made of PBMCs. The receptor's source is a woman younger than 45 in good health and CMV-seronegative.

As DNA, the CDR3 is TGTGCCAGCTCACCAGGGGCGCCCAACTCCTACGAGCAGTACTTC. Translating it yields CASSPGAPNSYEQYF. This chain connects TRBV18 to TRBJ2-7; D is perhaps TRBD1 (5 bases). Trimming shortened V by 2 bases and J by 0 bases, and 11 bases separated the two germline ends. From germline, CDR1 is KGHSH and CDR2 LQKENI. The CDR3 loop spans 15 amino acids.